The rows below give T cell receptor beta chains drawn from one sample of a study of control samples from healthy donors and cancer patients. TCRdb's table, derived via immunoSEQ multiplex PCR, lists solely in-frame clones and lacks some. Of tens of thousands of clones listed, roughly nine tenths were seen once; the top ten hold approximately 12%. Specimen: PBMCs. These TCRs come from a man aged 50-59 years with lung cancer. Both conserved end residues are part of each CDR3. Fields, in order: V gene, J gene, clone size, D gene, CDR3 DNA, CDR3 protein. The D gene is left open where the match is weak. Not all rows give a size; the values are once, few, many and, for expanded clones, a class.

>TRBV28|TRBJ1-1|.|.
TGTGCCAGCAGTTTAATGGTCGAGAACACTGAAGCTTTCTTT
CASSLMVENTEAFF
>TRBV5-1|TRBJ1-4|.|.
TGCGCCAGCAGCTTACAGGGAACTAATGAAAAACTGTTTTTT
CASSLQGTNEKLFF
>TRBV6-2/TRBV6-3|TRBJ1-5|.|.
TGTGCCAGCAGTTATTTTCCCGCATACAATCAGCCCCAGCATTTT
CASSYFPAYNQPQHF
>TRBV19|TRBJ2-7|.|TRBD1
TGTGCCAGTAGTCCCCGGACAGGGGGCTACGAGCAGTACTTC
CASSPRTGGYEQYF
>TRBV27|TRBJ2-7|.|TRBD1
TGTGCCAGCAGTTTAATCGGGACAGGGCTGTACGAGCAGTACTTC
CASSLIGTGLYEQYF
>TRBV5-1|TRBJ2-3|.|.
TGCGCCAGCAGCCCGGGAAGCGGCCGGGTGGGTGATACGCAGTATTTT
CASSPGSGRVGDTQYF
>TRBV14|TRBJ2-7|.|TRBD1
TGTGCCAGCAGCCTTACAGGGGGTGGCGAGCAGTACTTC
CASSLTGGGEQYF
>TRBV7-9|TRBJ2-3|.|.
TGTGCCAGCAGCTTAAGGGGGGATCTAGGGAATACGCAGTATTTT
CASSLRGDLGNTQYF
>TRBV7-9|TRBJ2-2|.|.
TGTGCCAGGGACAAAAACACCGGGGAGCTGTTTTTT
CARDKNTGELFF
>TRBV4-3|TRBJ2-5|.|.
TGCGCCAGCAGCCAAGATCGCGGGGCCTCCCAAGAGACCCAGTACTTC
CASSQDRGASQETQYF
>TRBV12-3/TRBV12-4|TRBJ2-5|.|.
TGTGCCAGTTCGCGGGTACAAGAGACCCAGTACTTC
CASSRVQETQYF
>TRBV27|TRBJ2-2|.|.
TGTGCCAGCAGGGGTTACGGGGAGCTGTTTTTT
CASRGYGELFF
>TRBV12-3/TRBV12-4|TRBJ1-1|.|.
TGTGCCAGCAGTTTTAGGGTATCTGAAGCTTTCTTT
CASSFRVSEAFF
>TRBV14|TRBJ1-5|.|.
TGTGCCAGCAGTCTTGATAGCAATCAGCCCCAGCATTTT
CASSLDSNQPQHF
>TRBV28|TRBJ1-1|.|.
TGTGCCAGCAGGTCTATGAACACTGAAGCTTTCTTT
CASRSMNTEAFF
>TRBV12-3/TRBV12-4|TRBJ2-5|once|TRBD1
TGTGCCAGCCAGTCGGCAGGGGGAGAGACCCAGTACTTC
CASQSAGGETQYF
>TRBV6-2/TRBV6-3|TRBJ2-2|.|.
TGTGCCAGCAGCCTCCAGGACACGCTTCTCCGGGAGCTGTTTTTT
CASSLQDTLLRELFF
>TRBV4-1|TRBJ1-1|.|.
TGCGCCAGCAGCCAGTCAGGGACATCTGGGGGAGCTTTCTTT
CASSQSGTSGGAFF
>TRBV6-5|TRBJ2-3|.|.
TGTGCCAGCAGTTCACAGGGCTCTAGCACAGATACGCAGTATTTT
CASSSQGSSTDTQYF
>TRBV7-6|TRBJ1-1|.|.
TGTGCCAGCAGCTTGGAGGAAAACACTGAAGCTTTCTTT
CASSLEENTEAFF
>TRBV11-2|TRBJ2-7|.|.
TGTGCCAGCAGGGCAGGGGTTGGCTACGAGCAGTACTTC
CASRAGVGYEQYF
>TRBV20-1|TRBJ1-1|.|.
TGCAGTGCTAGAGTTCCGACTGAAGCTTTCTTT
CSARVPTEAFF
>TRBV4-1|TRBJ1-2|.|TRBD1
TGCGCCAGCAGCCACGGACAGGATGGCTACACCTTC
CASSHGQDGYTF